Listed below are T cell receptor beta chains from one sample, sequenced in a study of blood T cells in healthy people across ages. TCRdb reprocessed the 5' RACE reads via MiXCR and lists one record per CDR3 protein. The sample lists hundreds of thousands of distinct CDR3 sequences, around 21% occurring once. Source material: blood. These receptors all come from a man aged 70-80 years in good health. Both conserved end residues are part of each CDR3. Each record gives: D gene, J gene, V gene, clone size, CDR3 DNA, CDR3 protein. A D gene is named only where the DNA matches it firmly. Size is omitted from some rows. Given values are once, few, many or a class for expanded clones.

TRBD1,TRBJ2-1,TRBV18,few,TGTGCCAGCGGACAGGGAGAGAACTACAATGAGCAGTTCTTC,CASGQGENYNEQFF
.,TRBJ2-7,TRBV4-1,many,TGCGCCAGCAGCCACGACGGGACCCTGAAGTACTTC,CASSHDGTLKYF
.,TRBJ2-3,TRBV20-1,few,TGCAGTGCAACCGGGACGGCGCCCACAGATACGCAGTATTTT,CSATGTAPTDTQYF
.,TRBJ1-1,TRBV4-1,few,TGCGCCAGCAGCCAAGACGGAGGGGCTGTCACTGAAGCTTTCTTT,CASSQDGGAVTEAFF
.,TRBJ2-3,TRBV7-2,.,TGTGCCAGCAGCTTTCGGGCTATTGCGGGACGCACAGATACGCAGTATTTT,CASSFRAIAGRTDTQYF
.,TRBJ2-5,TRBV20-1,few,TGCAGTGCTCCACTTGGCCCCCAAGAGACCCAGTACTTC,CSAPLGPQETQYF
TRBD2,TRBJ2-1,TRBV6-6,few,TGTGCCAGCAGTTATTGGACTAGCGGGAGCTATGAGCAGTTCTTC,CASSYWTSGSYEQFF
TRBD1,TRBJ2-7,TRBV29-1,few,TGCAGCGTTGGGGGACAGGGCTACGAGCAGTACTTC,CSVGGQGYEQYF
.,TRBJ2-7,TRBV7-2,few,TGTGCCAGCGGGCTGAACCTACTCGAGCAGTACTTC,CASGLNLLEQYF
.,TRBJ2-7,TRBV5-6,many,TGTGCCAGCAGCTTCGATCGGGAGCAGTACTTC,CASSFDREQYF
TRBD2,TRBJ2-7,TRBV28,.,TGTGCCAGCAGAGGGATGTCCGGGACTAGGTTCTTC,CASRGMSGTRFF
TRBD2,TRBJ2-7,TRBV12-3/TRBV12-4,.,TGTGCCAGCAGTGTTAGCGGGACCGCCTACGAGCAGTACTTC,CASSVSGTAYEQYF
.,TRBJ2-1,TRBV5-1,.,TGCGCCAGCAAACTCGGGACTCCGATATACAATGAGCAGTTCTTC,CASKLGTPIYNEQFF
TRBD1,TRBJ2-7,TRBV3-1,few,TGTGCCAGCAGCCAAGAAGTTTCCAGGGACAGCCGGACCTACGAGCAGTACTTC,CASSQEVSRDSRTYEQYF
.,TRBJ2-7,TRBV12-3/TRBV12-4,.,TGTGCCAGCAGCTGGGGCTGGGATGAGCAGTACTTC,CASSWGWDEQYF
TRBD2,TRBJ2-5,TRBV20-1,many,TGCAGTGCTAAGCCGGGACTAGCGGGTCAAGAGACCCAGTACTTC,CSAKPGLAGQETQYF
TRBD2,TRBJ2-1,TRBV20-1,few,TGCAGTGCTCTACTCCCCGGGACTAGCGGGATAGCAACGAACAATGAGCAGTTCTTC,CSALLPGTSGIATNNEQFF
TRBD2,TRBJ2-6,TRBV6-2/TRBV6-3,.,TGTGCCAGCAGTTCAAGACTAGCGGAGCACTCTGGGGCCAACGTCCTGACTTTC,CASSSRLAEHSGANVLTF
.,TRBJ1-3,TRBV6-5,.,TGTGCCAGCAGCAACAGAGGCTCTGGAAACACCATATATTTT,CASSNRGSGNTIYF
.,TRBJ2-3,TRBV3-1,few,TGTGCCAGCAGCTTAACCCCTTCCACAGATACGCAGTATTTT,CASSLTPSTDTQYF
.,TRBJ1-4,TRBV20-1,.,TGCAGTGCTAGAGTTCCGGGAACTAATGAAAAACTGTTTTTT,CSARVPGTNEKLFF
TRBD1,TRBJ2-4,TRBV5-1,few,TGCGCCAGCAGCTTCGAATCTAGGGGGCTGTACATTCAGTACTTC,CASSFESRGLYIQYF
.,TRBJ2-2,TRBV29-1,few,TGCAGCGTGACACCTTTCGGGTCTAACGGGGAGCTGTTTTTT,CSVTPFGSNGELFF
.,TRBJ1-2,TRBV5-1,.,TGCGCCAGCAGCTTGGGCCAGTCGGCTAACTATGGCTACACCTTC,CASSLGQSANYGYTF
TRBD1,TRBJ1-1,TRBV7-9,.,TGTGCCAGCAGCCCCCGGACAGGGAAGAACACTGAAGCTTTCTTT,CASSPRTGKNTEAFF
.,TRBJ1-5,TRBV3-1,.,TGTGCCAGCAGTCAACGACGGAGCAATCAGCCCCAGCATTTT,CASSQRRSNQPQHF
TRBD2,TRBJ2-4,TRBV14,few,TGTGCCAGCAGCCAAACGACTAGCGGGGCGGCCCGGAACATTCAGTACTTC,CASSQTTSGAARNIQYF
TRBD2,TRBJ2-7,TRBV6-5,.,TGTGCCAGCAGTTACTCCCTAGCGGAGACCTACGAGCAGTACTTC,CASSYSLAETYEQYF
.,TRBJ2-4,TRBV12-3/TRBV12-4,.,TGTGCCAGCAGTCTCTCGGACTTTAGGGACATTCAGTACTTC,CASSLSDFRDIQYF
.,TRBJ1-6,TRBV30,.,TGTGCCTGGAGCGGTCGAGCAGTCTATAATTCACCCCTCCACTTT,CAWSGRAVYNSPLHF
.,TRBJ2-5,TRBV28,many,TGTGCCACCTCCCAAGAGACCCAGTACTTC,CATSQETQYF
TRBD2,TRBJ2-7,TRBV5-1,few,TGCGCCAGCAGGCCAGGACTAGCGGCGCGACCCTACGAGCAGTACTTC,CASRPGLAARPYEQYF
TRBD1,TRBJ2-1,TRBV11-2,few,TGTGCCAGCAGCCTACGGGACAGGGGACCCCCTTCCTACAATGAGCAGTTCTTC,CASSLRDRGPPSYNEQFF
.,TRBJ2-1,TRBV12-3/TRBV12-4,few,TGTGCCAGCTCAATAAATGAGCAGTTCTTC,CASSINEQFF
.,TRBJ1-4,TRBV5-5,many,TGTGCCAGCAGCTTGAACCACGATGAAAAACTGTTTTTT,CASSLNHDEKLFF
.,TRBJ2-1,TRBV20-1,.,TGCAGTGCTAGAGCGGGAGTAGGTAGGAATGAGCAGTTCTTC,CSARAGVGRNEQFF
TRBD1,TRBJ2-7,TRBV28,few,TGTGCCAGCAGAAGACAGGGTAAATCCTACGAGCAGTACTTC,CASRRQGKSYEQYF
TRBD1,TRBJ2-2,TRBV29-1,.,TGCAGCGTTGCTGGACAGGGGCACACCGGGGAGCTGTTTTTT,CSVAGQGHTGELFF
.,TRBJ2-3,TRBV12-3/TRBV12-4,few,TGTGCCAGCAGTTTTGGTGCGGGAAGGGGTACAGATACGCAGTATTTT,CASSFGAGRGTDTQYF
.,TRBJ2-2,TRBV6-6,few,TGTGCCAGCAGTTACGGGGGGCCGAACACCGGGGAGCTGTTTTTT,CASSYGGPNTGELFF
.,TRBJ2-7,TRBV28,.,TGTGCCAGCAGTTCTCCGGTCCTAGGAAAGAGGAACGAGCAGTACTTC,CASSSPVLGKRNEQYF
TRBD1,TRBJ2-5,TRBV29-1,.,TGCAGCATTCGGGACAGCCGCCAAGAGACCCAGTACTTC,CSIRDSRQETQYF
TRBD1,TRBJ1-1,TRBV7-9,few,TGTGCCAGCAGCCCCAGGACAGGGAAAGGGGAAGCTTTCTTT,CASSPRTGKGEAFF